This TCR beta chain was captured by sequencing in a study of CD8+CD57+ T cells in acquired aplastic anemia. Study-level background: Quantities of DNA derived from sorted CD4+ and CD8+ cells averaged around 3.2 ug.

The germline V and J ends were trimmed by 0 bases and 7 bases, with 13 bases remaining between them. Germline lookup yields CDR1 SGDLS and CDR2 YYNGEE. The CDR3 runs 15 residues. Genomic DNA templated the TCR beta VDJ and CDR3 profiling. TCRdb reanalysed the reads using MiXCR and keeps one entry per CDR3 protein. This table has roughly 300,000 distinct CDR3 sequences, around 60% appearing once. The sample comprised sorted CD4+, CD8+, or CD8+CD57+ T cells (not recorded which) from PBMCs. This TCR was sampled from a human donor with severe aplastic anemia or a healthy control (not recorded which). The chain carries TRBV9 and TRBJ1-4, with D possibly TRBD1 on 6 matching bases. In nucleotides, the CDR3 is TGTGCCAGCAGCGTAGCTGAGGGGGGCCGTGAAAAACTGTTTTTT. Encoded protein: CASSVAEGGREKLFF.